Presented here are 26 T cell receptor beta chains from one specimen sequenced in a study of T cells after yellow fever vaccination. Each CDR3 protein gets one entry after TCRdb re-called the 5' RACE reads with MiXCR. The table has 250,000 to 400,000 distinct CDR3 sequences, roughly 4.3% seen once; the top ten hold under 30%. The sample here was PBMCs, taken 5 days after the yellow fever booster vaccination. These receptor sequences come from a man aged 18-30 years who received the YFV17D yellow fever vaccine.

This clonotype was detected a few times. The chain joins TRBV24-1 to TRBJ1-1; no reliable D call. Germline assignment: CDR1 KGHDR and CDR2 SFDVKD. The CDR3 is made up of 15 amino acids. V was shortened by 3 bases and J by 1 base, with 11 bases between the two germline ends. CDR3 residues: CATSDTRSGNTEAFF. The DNA of the CDR3 is TGTGCCACCAGTGATACCAGGAGCGGGAACACTGAAGCTTTCTTT.

The rearrangement joins TRBV29-1 to TRBJ2-1; D is possibly TRBD2 (5 bases). Trimming left V 8 bases short and J 0 bases short, with 14 bases between. The germline V gene has CDR1 SQVTM and CDR2 ANQGSEA. The length of the CDR3 is 14 residues. DNA for the CDR3: TGCAGCATCGCCGGGATATCCTCCTACAATGAGCAGTTCTTC. Translated, it gives CSIAGISSYNEQFF.

The sample holds many counts of this clonotype. The chain links TRBV15 to TRBJ2-3; D possibly corresponds to TRBD1 (5 bases). CDR3 length: 12 residues. Germline CDR1 LNHNV, CDR2 YYDKDF (reference sequence). V dropped 1 base and J dropped 11 bases, with 10 bases sitting between them. The CDR3 sequence is CATSRVEGQQYF. DNA for the CDR3: TGTGCCACCAGCAGAGTGGAAGGACAGCAGTATTTT.

The rearrangement joins TRBV12-3 or TRBV12-4 to TRBJ2-5, with 15 bases lining up with TRBD2. The CDR3 is 16 amino acids. Germline trimming cut 3 bases from V and 2 bases from J; bases unmatched to any gene: 1. Here the CDR3 reads CASSFGTSGGQETQYF. Here the CDR3 DNA reads TGTGCCAGCAGTTTCGGGACTAGCGGGGGGCAAGAGACCCAGTACTTC.

The rearrangement joins TRBV6-1 to TRBJ2-7; D perhaps matches TRBD1 (5 bases). The CDR3 is made up of 14 amino acids. From germline, CDR1 is MNHNS and CDR2 SASEGT. Trimming left V 6 bases short and J 3 bases short, with 15 bases between. CDR3 residues: CASRVAGKSYEQYV. For the CDR3, the DNA is TGTGCCAGCAGGGTGGCAGGGAAAAGCTACGAGCAGTACGTC.

This clonotype was counted a few times. CDR3 nucleotides: TGTGCCAGCCATCCCGGACTAGCGGGGACCGGGAGCAATGAGCAGTTCTTC. It specifies CASHPGLAGTGSNEQFF. The V and J genes are TRBV7-9 and TRBJ2-1, with 12 bases fitting TRBD2. CDR1 SEHNR and CDR2 FQNEAQ come from the germline V gene (reference sequence). This CDR3 is built from 17 residues. J lost 6 bases, V lost 8 bases, and 14 bases had no gene match.

In its sample, this clonotype was seen many times. This rearrangement joins TRBV5-6 to TRBJ1-4, with 8 nucleotides matching TRBD1. Trimming removed 4 bases from V and 7 bases from J; junction bases left unmatched: 9. The CDR3 totals 15 residues. The germline V gene encodes CDR1 SGHDT and CDR2 YYEEEE. CDR3 sequence reads: CASSPDGRGPEKLFF. The CDR3 region has the DNA TGTGCCAGCAGCCCGGACGGCAGGGGGCCTGAAAAACTGTTTTTT.

This clonotype has more than one count but fewer than ten. This chain connects TRBV7-3 to TRBJ2-7; D remains unclear. Germline V CDR1 and CDR2: SGHTA, FQGTGA. This CDR3 has 14 amino acids. V lost 4 bases and J lost 3, with 13 bases in between. The CDR3 nucleotides are TGTGCCAGCAGCTCCCCCCCCAGATTCTACGAGCAGTACGTC. This gives the protein CASSSPPRFYEQYV.

This clonotype has more than one count but fewer than ten. The chain joins TRBV7-2 to TRBJ2-3, with D unclear. The V gene lost 7 bases and the J gene lost 2 bases, with 13 bases spanning the gap. Looked up from germline, CDR1 is SGHTA and CDR2 is FQGNSA. The CDR3 extends over 14 amino acids. CDR3: CASTTNPNTDTQYF. The CDR3 coding sequence is TGTGCCAGCACCACAAACCCCAACACAGATACGCAGTATTTT.

This clonotype was seen at least ten times. This chain joins TRBV4-1 and TRBJ2-1; D uncertain. The germline gives CDR1 MGHRA, CDR2 YSYEKL. V dropped 3 bases and J dropped 3 bases, with 18 bases sitting between them. This CDR3 has 17 residues. CDR3 nucleotides: TGCGCCAGCAGCCACCCTAAGGGCAGGCGCAACTACAATGAGCAGTTCTTC. Encoded protein: CASSHPKGRRNYNEQFF.

This clonotype has a count of ten or more. The chain combines TRBV19 with TRBJ1-2; D call uncertain. Germline V gene data show CDR1 as LNHDA and CDR2 as SQIVND (reference sequence). V shed 6 bases and J shed 7 bases, with 15 bases lying between them. The CDR3 contains 13 residues. The CDR3, as DNA: TGTGCCAGTAGCCCCGGACCTGCGCGTGGCTACACCTTC. The encoded protein is CASSPGPARGYTF.

This clonotype showed up many times. The chain has TRBV20-1 and TRBJ1-2; possible D gene TRBD1, 5 bases. The ends were cut back, 6 bases at V and 7 bases at J, with 18 bases in the middle. This CDR3 region has 13 residues. The germline V gene has CDR1 DFQATT and CDR2 SNEGSKA (reference sequence). CDR3 DNA sequence: TGCAGTGCCCTAGGAGCAGGGAGTACTGGCTACACCTTC. It translates to CSALGAGSTGYTF.

This clonotype has only a few counts. The CDR3: CASRPLTDSTDTQYF. DNA of the CDR3: TGTGCCAGCAGGCCTCTGACAGATAGCACAGATACGCAGTATTTT. The rearrangement links TRBV28 to TRBJ2-3; possibly TRBD1 for D (5 bases). V shed 6 bases and J shed 0 bases, with 13 bases lying between them. Germline V gives CDR1 MDHEN, CDR2 SYDVKM. This CDR3 is built from 15 residues.

This clonotype came up many times. The V and J genes are TRBV2 and TRBJ1-5; tentatively, D is TRBD1 (5 bases). This CDR3 has 15 amino acids. The V end was cut by 5 bases, the J end by 0 bases, with 11 bases between. Germline V gene data show CDR1 as SNHLY and CDR2 as FYNNEI. CDR3 loop: CASSLFRDSNQPQHF. CDR3 sequence (DNA): TGTGCCAGCAGTTTATTCAGGGATAGCAATCAGCCCCAGCATTTT.

This clonotype was counted only a few times. This chain uses TRBV5-6 with TRBJ1-2; D remains unclear. The germline V gene has CDR1 SGHDT and CDR2 YYEEEE. CDR3 length equals 13 residues. The V and J ends lost 0 bases and 6 bases respectively, with 9 bases between them. The CDR3 nucleotides are TGTGCCAGCAGCTTGGAAAACGGCAATGGCTACACCTTC. Residues: CASSLENGNGYTF.

This clonotype was observed a few times. This sequence joins TRBV3-1 and TRBJ1-6; D not certain. The V end lost 4 bases, the J end lost 4 bases, and 8 bases lay between the germline ends. The CDR3 is 14 amino acids. The germline CDR1 and CDR2 sequences are LGHDT and YNNKEL (reference sequence). In DNA form, the CDR3 reads TGTGCCAGCAGCCTGAAACAGTATAATTCACCCCTCCACTTT. The encoded protein is CASSLKQYNSPLHF.

CDR3 DNA: TGCAGTGCTGGCATTGAAAAACTGTTTTTT. Translating it yields CSAGIEKLFF. This sequence joins TRBV20-1 and TRBJ1-4; D is unclear. Trimming removed 5 bases at V and 7 bases at J, with 5 bases between. The germline V gene has CDR1 DFQATT and CDR2 SNEGSKA (reference sequence). CDR3 size: 10 residues.

This chain links TRBV10-3 with TRBJ1-2; D is perhaps TRBD1 (6 bases). The CDR3 contains 15 residues. CDR1 and CDR2 (germline): ENHRY, SYGVKD. Deletions cut 2 bases from V and 8 bases from J, with 18 bases between. The CDR3 sequence: CAISEVTGRDGGYTF. The CDR3 DNA reads TGTGCCATCAGTGAGGTTACAGGGAGAGACGGAGGCTACACCTTC.

There are a few counts of this clonotype. This chain connects TRBV5-1 to TRBJ1-2; tentative D call: TRBD1 (5 bases). Germline CDR1 SGHRS, CDR2 YFSETQ. V lost 0 bases and J lost 10, with 19 bases in between. The CDR3 has 15 amino acids. The CDR3 spells CASSLGQGSPDHYTF. The CDR3 nucleotides are TGCGCCAGCAGCTTGGGGCAGGGCTCACCGGATCACTACACCTTC.

This clonotype has ten or more counts. The chain uses TRBV6-2 or TRBV6-3 and TRBJ1-2, with D perhaps TRBD1 (5 bases). This CDR3 has 13 residues. V was pared by 11 bases and J by 3 bases, with 16 bases between. Germline CDR1 reads MNHEY; CDR2 reads SVGEGT. The CDR3 DNA follows: TGTGCCGGCACCGGGGGGAAGGACTATGGCTACACCTTC. Protein: CAGTGGKDYGYTF.

This clonotype was observed many times. The chain employs TRBV27 and TRBJ1-1; no clear D. Germline CDR1 and CDR2: MNHEY and SMNVEV (reference sequence). The CDR3 runs to 13 residues. V lost 4 bases and J lost 3, with 9 bases in between. This CDR3 is CASSWGWDTEAFF. CDR3 in DNA: TGTGCCAGCAGTTGGGGTTGGGACACTGAAGCTTTCTTT.

The chain couples TRBV5-1 to TRBJ2-2; D might be TRBD2 (5 bases). Germline values: CDR1 SGHRS, CDR2 YFSETQ. This CDR3 comprises 17 residues. V lost 4 bases, J lost 5 bases, and 21 bases lay in between. The CDR3, as DNA: TGCGCCAGCAGCCTCCGGGGTCAGCCATCGAGGACCGGGGAGCTGTTTTTT. Translating gives CASSLRGQPSRTGELFF.

The V call is TRBV7-8, the J call TRBJ2-7; D is possibly TRBD2 (5 bases). The CDR3 sequence is 13 residues long. Trimming took off 5 bases at V and 7 bases at J, with 15 bases between the two ends. In germline, CDR1 is SGHVS, CDR2 FQNEAQ. The CDR3 is CASSLGREGEQYF. The CDR3 nucleotides are TGTGCCAGCAGCCTCGGACGGGAAGGGGAGCAGTACTTC.

This clonotype was detected only a few times. CDR3 bases: TGCGCCAGCAATCGAGTCGAATTGGGCACAGATACGCAGTATTTT. This sequence encodes CASNRVELGTDTQYF. V is TRBV5-1 and J is TRBJ2-3; D is undetermined. This CDR3 comprises 15 residues. Trimming pared 6 bases from V and 1 base from J, leaving 15 bases between. CDR1 is SGHRS and CDR2 is YFSETQ in the germline V gene.

This clonotype was seen at least ten times. The chain recombines TRBV5-1 with TRBJ2-3, with a possible D match to TRBD1 (6 bases). Germline lookup yields CDR1 SGHRS and CDR2 YFSETQ. CDR3 length: 14 residues. Trimming pared 4 bases from V and 2 bases from J, leaving 11 bases between. The CDR3 here is CASSLRTDTDTQYF. The CDR3 coding sequence is TGCGCCAGCAGCCTACGGACAGACACAGATACGCAGTATTTT.

In its sample, this clonotype was seen many times. The chain joins TRBV6-2 or TRBV6-3 to TRBJ1-2, with a possible D match to TRBD1 (6 bases). Trimming cost V 1 base and J 8 bases, with 11 bases left between them. Germline values: CDR1 MNHEY, CDR2 SVGEGT. CDR3 length: 13 residues. CDR3 sequence (DNA): TGTGCCAGCAGTTACTGGCAGGGGCAAGGCTACACCTTC. As protein: CASSYWQGQGYTF.